What follows describes a single T cell receptor (beta chain). This sample is part of a study of blood T cell repertoires in COVID-19. In the study overall: The study drew acute and convalescent COVID-19 samples from the United States, Italy and Spain. Sources were T cells, B-cell-depleted T cells, or PBMCs; the material itself was cDNA or gDNA.

The Seattle patients joined while their infection was active and were tracked longitudinally afterward. As handled by the study authors: Counts of nucleated cells, estimated from reference gene primer amplification, were obtained. Sequencing used immunoSEQ multiplex PCR; TCRdb keeps in-frame clones, though not all of them. V and J calls and clone size are those listed in that table; D and trimming were worked out from the DNA. The sample consists of 210,000 or so clones, 75% to 90% of them appearing once. V was pared by 0 bases and J by 5 bases, with 6 bases between. CDR1 is SGHRS and CDR2 is YFSETQ in the germline V gene. The CDR3 length is 13 residues.

The sequenced sample consisted of peripheral blood. The sequence was obtained from a young man with COVID-19, enrolled during active disease. The chain couples TRBV5-1 to TRBJ1-5; D gene uncertain. Here the CDR3 DNA reads TGCGCCAGCAGCTTGGCCCAGGATCAGCCCCAGCATTTT. This encodes CASSLAQDQPQHF.